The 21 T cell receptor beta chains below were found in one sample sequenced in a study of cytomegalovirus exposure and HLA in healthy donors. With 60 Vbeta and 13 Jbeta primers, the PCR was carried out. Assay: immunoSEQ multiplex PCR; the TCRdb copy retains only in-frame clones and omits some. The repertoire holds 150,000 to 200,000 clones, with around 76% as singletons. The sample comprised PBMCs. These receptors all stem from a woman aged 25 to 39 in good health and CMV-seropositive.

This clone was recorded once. CDR3 loop: CASSLGRHTGELFF. The DNA for the CDR3 is TGTGCCAGCAGCTTAGGGCGGCACACCGGGGAGCTGTTTTTT. V usage is TRBV7-9 and J usage is TRBJ2-2; D is undetermined. Germline values: CDR1 SEHNR, CDR2 FQNEAQ (reference sequence). The CDR3 has 14 amino acids. V lost 1 base to trimming and J lost 3 bases, with 6 bases between them. The full variable domain, completed using reference TRBV7-9 and TRBJ2-2, is DTGVSQNPRHKITKRGQNVTFRCDPISEHNRLYWYRQTLGQGPEFLTYFQNEAQLEKSRLLSDRFSAERPKGSFSTLEIQRTEQGDSAMYLCASSLGRHTGELFFGEGSRLTVL.

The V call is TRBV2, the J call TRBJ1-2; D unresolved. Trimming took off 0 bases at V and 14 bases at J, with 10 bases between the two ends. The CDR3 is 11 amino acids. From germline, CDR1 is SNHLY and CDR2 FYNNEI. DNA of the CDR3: TGTGCCAGCAGTGAAGCGCTATCCCCAACCTTC. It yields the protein CASSEALSPTF.

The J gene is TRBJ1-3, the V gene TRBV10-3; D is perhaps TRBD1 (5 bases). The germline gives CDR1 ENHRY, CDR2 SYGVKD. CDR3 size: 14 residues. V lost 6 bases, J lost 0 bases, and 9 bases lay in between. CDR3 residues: CAISQTDSGNTIYF. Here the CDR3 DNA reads TGTGCCATCAGCCAGACAGACTCTGGAAACACCATATATTTT.

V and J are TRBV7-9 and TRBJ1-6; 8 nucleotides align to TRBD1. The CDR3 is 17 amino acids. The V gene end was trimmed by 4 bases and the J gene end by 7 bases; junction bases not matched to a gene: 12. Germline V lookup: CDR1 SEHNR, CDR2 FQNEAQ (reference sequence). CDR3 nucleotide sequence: TGTGCCAGCAGCTCCCATGACTGGACAGGGCGAAATTCACCCCTCCACTTT. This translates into CASSSHDWTGRNSPLHF. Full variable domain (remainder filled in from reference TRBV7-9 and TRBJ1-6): DTGVSQNPRHKITKRGQNVTFRCDPISEHNRLYWYRQTLGQGPEFLTYFQNEAQLEKSRLLSDRFSAERPKGSFSTLEIQRTEQGDSAMYLCASSSHDWTGRNSPLHFGNGTRLTVT.

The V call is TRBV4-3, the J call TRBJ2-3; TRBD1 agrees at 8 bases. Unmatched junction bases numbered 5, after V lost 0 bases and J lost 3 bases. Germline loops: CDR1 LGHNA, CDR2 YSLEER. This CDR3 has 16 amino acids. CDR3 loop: CASSQETGGYTDTQYF. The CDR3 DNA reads TGCGCCAGCAGCCAAGAAACAGGGGGGTATACAGATACGCAGTATTTT.

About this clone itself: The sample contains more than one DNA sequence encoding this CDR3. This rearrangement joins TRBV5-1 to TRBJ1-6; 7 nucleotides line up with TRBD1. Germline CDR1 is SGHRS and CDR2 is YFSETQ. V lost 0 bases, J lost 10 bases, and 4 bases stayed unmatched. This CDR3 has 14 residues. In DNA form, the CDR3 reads TGCGCCAGCAGCTTGGCAGGGGGTAACTCACCCCTCCACTTT. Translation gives CASSLAGGNSPLHF.

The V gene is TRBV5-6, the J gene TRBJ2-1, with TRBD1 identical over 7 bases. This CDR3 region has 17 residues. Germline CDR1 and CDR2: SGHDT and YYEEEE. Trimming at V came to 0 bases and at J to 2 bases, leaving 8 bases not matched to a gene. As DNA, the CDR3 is TGTGCCAGCAGCTTGGGTAGGGGGCGAACACCCTACAATGAGCAGTTCTTC. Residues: CASSLGRGRTPYNEQFF.

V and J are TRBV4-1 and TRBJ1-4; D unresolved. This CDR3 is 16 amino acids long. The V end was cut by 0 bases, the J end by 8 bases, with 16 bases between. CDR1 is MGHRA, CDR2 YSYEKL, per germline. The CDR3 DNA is TGCGCCAGCAGCCAAGATAGGGCACCCTCGGGGGAAAAACTGTTTTTT. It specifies CASSQDRAPSGEKLFF.

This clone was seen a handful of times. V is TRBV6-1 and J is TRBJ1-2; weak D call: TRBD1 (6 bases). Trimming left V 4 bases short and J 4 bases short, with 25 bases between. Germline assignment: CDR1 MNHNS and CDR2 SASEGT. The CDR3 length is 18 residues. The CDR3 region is CASSAILSGAGRVYGYTF. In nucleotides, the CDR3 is TGTGCCAGCAGTGCTATTTTATCAGGGGCCGGGCGAGTCTATGGCTACACCTTC.

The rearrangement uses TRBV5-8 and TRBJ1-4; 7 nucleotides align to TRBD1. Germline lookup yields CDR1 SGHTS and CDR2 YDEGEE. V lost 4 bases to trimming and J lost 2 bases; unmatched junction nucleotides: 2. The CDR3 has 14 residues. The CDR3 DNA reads TGTGCCAGCAGCCCCAGGGGGACTAATGAAAAACTGTTTTTT. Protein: CASSPRGTNEKLFF.

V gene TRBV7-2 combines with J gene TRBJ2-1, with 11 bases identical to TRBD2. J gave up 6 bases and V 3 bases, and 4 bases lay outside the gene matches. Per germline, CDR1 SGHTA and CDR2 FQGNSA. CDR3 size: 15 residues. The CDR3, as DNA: TGTGCCAGCAGCTTGACTAGCGGGGCCAGCAATGAGCAGTTCTTC. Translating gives CASSLTSGASNEQFF.

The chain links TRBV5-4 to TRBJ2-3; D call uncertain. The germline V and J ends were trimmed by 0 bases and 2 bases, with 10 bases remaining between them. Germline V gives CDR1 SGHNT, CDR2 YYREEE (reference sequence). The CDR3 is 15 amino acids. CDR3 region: CASSLGKLHTDTQYF. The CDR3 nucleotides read TGTGCCAGCAGCTTGGGAAAACTTCACACAGATACGCAGTATTTT.

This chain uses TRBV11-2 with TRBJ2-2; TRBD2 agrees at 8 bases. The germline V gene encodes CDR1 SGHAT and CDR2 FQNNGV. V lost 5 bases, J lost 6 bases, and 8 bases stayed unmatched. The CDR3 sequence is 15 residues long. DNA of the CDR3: TGTGCCAGCAGCCTAGGACTAGCCCTCCCCGGGGAGCTGTTTTTT. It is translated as CASSLGLALPGELFF. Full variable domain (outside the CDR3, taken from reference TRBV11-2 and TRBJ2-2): EAGVAQSPRYKIIEKRQSVAFWCNPISGHATLYWYQQILGQGPKLLIQFQNNGVVDDSQLPKDRFSAERLKGVDSTLKIQPAKLEDSAVYLCASSLGLALPGELFFGEGSRLTVL.

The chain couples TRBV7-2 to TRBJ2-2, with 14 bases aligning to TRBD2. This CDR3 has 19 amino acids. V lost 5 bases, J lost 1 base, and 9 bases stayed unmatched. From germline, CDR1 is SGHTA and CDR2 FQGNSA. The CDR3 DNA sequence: TGTGCCAGCAGCCTCGGACTAGCGGGGGGAAAACTGAACACCGGGGAGCTGTTTTTT. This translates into CASSLGLAGGKLNTGELFF. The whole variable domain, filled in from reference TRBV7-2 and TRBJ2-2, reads GAGVSQSPSNKVTEKGKDVELRCDPISGHTALYWYRQSLGQGLEFLIYFQGNSAPDKSGLPSDRFSAERTGGSVSTLTIQRTQQEDSAVYLCASSLGLAGGKLNTGELFFGEGSRLTVL.

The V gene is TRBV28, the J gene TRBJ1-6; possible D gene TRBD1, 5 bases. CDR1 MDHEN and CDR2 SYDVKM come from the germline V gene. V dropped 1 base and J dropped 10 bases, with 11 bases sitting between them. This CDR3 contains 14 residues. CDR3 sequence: CASSLFGGRSPLHF. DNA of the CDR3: TGTGCCAGCAGTTTATTCGGGGGGAGATCACCCCTCCACTTT.

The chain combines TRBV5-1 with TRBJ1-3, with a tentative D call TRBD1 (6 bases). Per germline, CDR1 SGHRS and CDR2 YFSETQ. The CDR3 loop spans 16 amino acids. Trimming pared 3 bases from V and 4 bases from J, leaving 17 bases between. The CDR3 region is CASSSRDTRSGNTIYF. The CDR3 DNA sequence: TGCGCCAGCAGCTCGAGGGACACCCGCTCCGGAAACACCATATATTTT.

CDR3 sequence (DNA): TGCGCCAGCAGAGGCCTAGCGGGGGGTCCAGATACGCAGTATTTT. Translation gives CASRGLAGGPDTQYF. The gene calls are TRBV4-1 and TRBJ2-3; 11 nucleotides match TRBD2. The CDR3 extends over 15 amino acids. With 6 bases clipped from V and 4 bases from J, the junction kept 6 bases outside the gene matches. Germline CDR1 MGHRA, CDR2 YSYEKL.

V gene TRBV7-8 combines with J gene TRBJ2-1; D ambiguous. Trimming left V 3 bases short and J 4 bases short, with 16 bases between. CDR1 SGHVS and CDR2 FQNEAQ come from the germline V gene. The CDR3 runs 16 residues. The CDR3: CASSLSALGAYNEQFF. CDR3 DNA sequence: TGTGCCAGCAGCTTGTCGGCACTTGGAGCATACAATGAGCAGTTCTTC.

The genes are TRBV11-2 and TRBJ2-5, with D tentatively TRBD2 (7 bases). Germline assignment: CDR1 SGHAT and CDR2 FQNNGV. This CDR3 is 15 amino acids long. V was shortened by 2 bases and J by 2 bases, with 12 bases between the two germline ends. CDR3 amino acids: CASSLRRGGQETQYF. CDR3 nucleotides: TGTGCCAGCAGCTTAAGAAGGGGGGGTCAAGAGACCCAGTACTTC.

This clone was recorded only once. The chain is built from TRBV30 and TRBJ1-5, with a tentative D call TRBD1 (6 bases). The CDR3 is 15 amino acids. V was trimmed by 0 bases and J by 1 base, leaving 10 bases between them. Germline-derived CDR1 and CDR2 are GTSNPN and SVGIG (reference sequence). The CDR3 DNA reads TGTGCCTGGAGTGTAAGGGGGAAGAGCAATCAGCCCCAGCATTTT. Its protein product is CAWSVRGKSNQPQHF.

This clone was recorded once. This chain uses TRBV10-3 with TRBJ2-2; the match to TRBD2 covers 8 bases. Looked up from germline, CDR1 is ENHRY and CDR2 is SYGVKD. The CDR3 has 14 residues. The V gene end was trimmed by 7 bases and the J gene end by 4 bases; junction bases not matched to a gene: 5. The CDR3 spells CAINPGGGTGELFF. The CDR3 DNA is TGTGCCATCAACCCCGGGGGGGGCACCGGGGAGCTGTTTTTT.